The 17 T cell receptor beta chains in this list originate from one sample, sequenced in a study of CD8+ T cells in alopecia areata. Documented treatment: oral pan-JAK inhibitor, 5-10 mg twice daily. RNA, once extracted, was reverse transcribed into cDNA for use as the sequencing template. Generated by immunoSEQ multiplex PCR, the TCRdb table keeps only in-frame clones and is missing some. The sample lists 110,000 or so clones, 55% to 60% occurring once. The source was CD4+ T cells sorted from blood, collected at week 24, from a patient treated with tofacitinib. These receptors came from a human donor with alopecia areata.

This clone was observed a few times. The chain couples TRBV18 to TRBJ2-2; D ambiguous. Trimming took off 4 bases at V and 0 bases at J, with 3 bases between the two ends. Germline V gives CDR1 KGHSH, CDR2 LQKENI. The CDR3 extends over 13 amino acids. The CDR3 bases are TGTGCCAGCTCACACTCGAACACCGGGGAGCTGTTTTTT. Amino acids: CASSHSNTGELFF.

The V gene is TRBV9, the J gene TRBJ2-5; the D call may be TRBD1 or TRBD2 (5 bases each). The germline gives CDR1 SGDLS, CDR2 YYNGEE. Deletions cut 0 bases from V and 3 bases from J, with 12 bases between. CDR3 length: 15 residues. The CDR3 DNA reads as TGTGCCAGCAGCGTAGGATTGGGGACGGAAGAGACCCAGTACTTC. It translates to CASSVGLGTEETQYF.

In this sample, this clone turned up a few times. The chain carries TRBV2 and TRBJ1-2; unclear D gene. Per the germline V gene, CDR1 is SNHLY and CDR2 is FYNNEI. Trimming pared 3 bases from V and 0 bases from J, leaving 5 bases between. This CDR3 has 13 residues. The CDR3 protein is CASSDRANYGYTF. The CDR3 coding sequence is TGTGCCAGCAGTGACCGAGCTAACTATGGCTACACCTTC.

The CDR3 sequence is CASSLIRVGRQGRYGYTF. The CDR3 DNA follows: TGTGCCAGCAGCTTAATTCGGGTCGGTCGACAGGGAAGATATGGCTACACCTTC. This chain joins TRBV7-9 and TRBJ1-2; 7 bases fit TRBD1. The CDR3 totals 18 residues. The V gene's germline CDR1 is SEHNR and CDR2 FQNEAQ (reference sequence). Trimming took 2 bases from V and 5 from J; bases not matched to a gene: 17.

V is TRBV30 and J is TRBJ2-1; TRBD2 matches 11 bases. CDR1 and CDR2 from the germline V gene are GTSNPN and SVGIG (reference sequence). This CDR3 comprises 14 residues. The V gene end was trimmed by 3 bases and the J gene end by 6 bases; junction bases not matched to a gene: 4. CDR3 bases: TGTGCCTGGAGAAATCTAGCGGGGGGCAATGAGCAGTTCTTC. It encodes CAWRNLAGGNEQFF.

The V call is TRBV4-1, the J call TRBJ2-3; D assignment may be TRBD1 or TRBD2 (5 bases each). The CDR3 length is 17 residues. Germline V gene lookup returns CDR1 MGHRA and CDR2 YSYEKL. V dropped 0 bases and J dropped 1 base, with 14 bases sitting between them. The chain's CDR3 is CASSQDSGRGGTDTQYF. The CDR3 DNA reads as TGCGCCAGCAGCCAAGATTCGGGGCGAGGGGGCACAGATACGCAGTATTTT.

The J gene is TRBJ2-1, the V gene TRBV5-6, with D tentatively TRBD2 (5 bases). Trimming stripped 0 bases from V and 0 bases from J, with 10 bases between. The germline CDR1 and CDR2 sequences are SGHDT and YYEEEE. This CDR3 is built from 16 residues. The CDR3 loop is CASSLEAVSSYNEQFF. CDR3 in DNA: TGTGCCAGCAGCTTGGAAGCGGTCAGCTCCTACAATGAGCAGTTCTTC.

The rearrangement uses TRBV9 and TRBJ2-1, with unresolved D. Trimming removed 0 bases from V and 0 bases from J, with 10 bases in between. Germline lookup yields CDR1 SGDLS and CDR2 YYNGEE. This CDR3 is built from 16 residues. CDR3 nucleotide sequence: TGTGCCAGCAGCGTAGGCCCCGGCAGCTCCTACAATGAGCAGTTCTTC. Translated, it gives CASSVGPGSSYNEQFF.

The chain combines TRBV30 with TRBJ1-6; TRBD1 matches 9 bases. The CDR3 has 15 amino acids. V shed 7 bases and J 0 bases; nucleotides not matched to a gene: 4. Germline CDR1 GTSNPN, CDR2 SVGIG (reference sequence). In DNA, the CDR3 is TGTGCCTCGGACAGGGGAGTCTCCTATAATTCACCCCTCCACTTT. This sequence encodes CASDRGVSYNSPLHF.

This sequence joins TRBV29-1 and TRBJ2-7, with D hard to call. The CDR3 contains 11 residues. V lost 0 bases and J lost 4, with 4 bases in between. The germline V gene has CDR1 SQVTM and CDR2 ANQGSEA. Here the CDR3 reads CSVEEFYEQYF. CDR3 bases: TGCAGCGTTGAAGAGTTTTACGAGCAGTACTTC.

In DNA form, the CDR3 reads TGTGCCAGCGGCCTCGGGACAGCCCTGTACGAGCAGTACTTC. Residues: CASGLGTALYEQYF. The rearrangement links TRBV5-6 to TRBJ2-7; TRBD1 matches 7 bases. The germline gives CDR1 SGHDT, CDR2 YYEEEE. Trimming took 7 bases from V and 4 from J; bases not matched to a gene: 11. The CDR3 spans 14 residues.

The chain employs TRBV11-2 and TRBJ1-1, with D perhaps TRBD1 (6 bases). CDR1 is SGHAT and CDR2 is FQNNGV in the germline V gene. The V end lost 3 bases, the J end lost 5 bases, and 19 bases lay between the germline ends. CDR3 length: 16 amino acids. CDR3 nucleotides: TGTGCCAGCAGCTTCTCTCCGACAGGCTGGGGGACTGAAGCTTTCTTT. It encodes CASSFSPTGWGTEAFF.

This CDR3 is CASSPGITLETQYF. CDR3 coding DNA: TGTGCCAGCAGCCCCGGGATTACCTTAGAGACCCAGTACTTC. The genes are TRBV7-9 and TRBJ2-5; D may be TRBD2 (5 bases). The CDR3 has 14 residues. The germline gives CDR1 SEHNR, CDR2 FQNEAQ (reference sequence). Trimming shortened V by 5 bases and J by 4 bases, and 14 bases separated the two germline ends.

As to this clone: Other DNA sequences in the sample encode the same CDR3. V and J are TRBV30 and TRBJ1-5; D may be TRBD1 (5 bases). CDR3 length equals 15 residues. Germline V gene sequence: CDR1 GTSNPN, CDR2 SVGIG (reference sequence). Trimming removed 2 bases from V and 0 bases from J, with 11 bases in between. Written as DNA, the CDR3 is TGTGCCTGGAGTCCGGGACCTTATAGCAATCAGCCCCAGCATTTT. Translating gives CAWSPGPYSNQPQHF.

The CDR3 spells CASSLTTSGAGDTQYF. As DNA, the CDR3 is TGCGCCAGCAGCTTGACCACGTCGGGGGCGGGAGATACGCAGTATTTT. This chain joins TRBV5-1 and TRBJ2-3, with D possibly being TRBD1 or TRBD2 (6 bases each). V lost 1 base to trimming and J lost 5 bases, with 17 bases between them. The CDR3 is 16 residues long. The germline V gene encodes CDR1 SGHRS and CDR2 YFSETQ.

In its sample, this clone was seen a few times. This chain's CDR3 is CASMDGYTF. DNA for the CDR3: TGTGCCAGCATGGATGGCTACACCTTC. The chain employs TRBV25-1 and TRBJ1-2; D is ambiguous. This CDR3 is 9 amino acids long. Germline V gives CDR1 MGHDK, CDR2 SYGVNS. Trimming removed 7 bases from V and 6 bases from J, with 3 bases in between.

The chain recombines TRBV4-1 with TRBJ1-2; 9 bases align to TRBD1. The CDR3 runs 17 residues. Germline values: CDR1 MGHRA, CDR2 YSYEKL. Losses at the gene ends were 0 bases for V and 4 bases for J; bases not matched to a gene: 9. The CDR3 loop reads CASSQDLWDREIYGYTF. The CDR3, as DNA: TGCGCCAGCAGCCAAGATCTATGGGACAGGGAAATCTATGGCTACACCTTC.